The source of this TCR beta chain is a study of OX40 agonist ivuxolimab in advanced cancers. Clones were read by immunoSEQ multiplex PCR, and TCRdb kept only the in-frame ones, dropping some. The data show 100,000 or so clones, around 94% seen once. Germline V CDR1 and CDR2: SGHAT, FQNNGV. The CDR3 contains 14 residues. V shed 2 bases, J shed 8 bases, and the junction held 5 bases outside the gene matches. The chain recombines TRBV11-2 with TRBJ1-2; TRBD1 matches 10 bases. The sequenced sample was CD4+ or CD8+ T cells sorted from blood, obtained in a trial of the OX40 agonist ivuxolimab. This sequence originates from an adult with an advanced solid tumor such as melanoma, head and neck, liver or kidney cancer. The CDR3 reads CASSLRDRGIGYTF. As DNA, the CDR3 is TGTGCCAGCAGCTTAAGGGACAGGGGAATCGGCTACACCTTC.